These 6 T cell receptor beta chains share one sample of origin, sequenced in a study of T cell responses to AZD1222 COVID-19 vaccine. Assay: immunoSEQ multiplex PCR; the TCRdb copy retains only in-frame clones and omits some. The sample has about 66,000 clones, about 93% seen once. The sequencing here drew on peripheral blood, taken 28 days after the second dose of the MenACWY control vaccine. These receptors were taken from an adult who received the MenACWY meningococcal vaccine as a control.

The chain combines TRBV30 with TRBJ2-3; TRBD2 agrees at 12 bases. Germline values: CDR1 GTSNPN, CDR2 SVGIG (reference sequence). CDR3 size: 17 residues. V shed 1 base and J 0 bases; nucleotides not matched to a gene: 5. This chain's CDR3 is CAWSARTSGVSTDTQYF. The CDR3 bases are TGTGCCTGGAGTGCCAGGACTAGCGGGGTTAGCACAGATACGCAGTATTTT.

V is TRBV6-1 and J is TRBJ2-1, with TRBD2 identical over 7 bases. CDR3 length: 19 residues. The germline V gene encodes CDR1 MNHNS and CDR2 SASEGT. V lost 0 bases, J lost 4 bases, and 15 bases stayed unmatched. CDR3: CASSEANTPLAFPYNEQFF. CDR3 DNA: TGTGCCAGCAGTGAAGCCAACACCCCACTAGCGTTTCCATACAATGAGCAGTTCTTC.

The chain has TRBV6-6 and TRBJ2-5; TRBD1 might be the D (6 bases). The CDR3 sequence is 13 residues long. Trimming cost V 5 bases and J 4 bases, with 11 bases left between them. Looked up from germline, CDR1 is MNHNY and CDR2 is SVGAGI (reference sequence). The CDR3 sequence: CASSITGLETQYF. The CDR3 nucleotides read TGTGCCAGCAGTATCACAGGGCTAGAGACCCAGTACTTC.

The J gene is TRBJ1-1, the V gene TRBV11-2, with a tentative D call TRBD1 (6 bases). V lost 4 bases and J 1 base, leaving 10 bases between the germline ends. This CDR3 is 14 amino acids long. The germline CDR1 and CDR2 sequences are SGHAT and FQNNGV. For the CDR3, the DNA is TGTGCCAGCAGCTGGGGGGGGCCGAACACTGAAGCTTTCTTT. Its translation is CASSWGGPNTEAFF.

For this clone: A read error may produce the germline difference seen at one junction end. The V and J genes are TRBV9 and TRBJ2-1, with 12 positions matching TRBD2. The CDR3 contains 15 residues. Looked up from germline, CDR1 is SGDLS and CDR2 is YYNGEE. The CDR3 loop is CARGGGGTSGQEQFF. The CDR3 DNA reads as TGCGCCCGCGGGGGCGGGGGGACTAGCGGGCAAGAGCAGTTCTTC. Drawing the rest from reference TRBV9 and TRBJ2-1, the complete variable domain is DSGVTQTPKHLITATGQRVTLRCSPRSGDLSVYWYQQSLDQGLQFLIQYYNGEERAKGNILERFSAQQFPDLHSELNLSSLELGDSALYFCARGGGGTSGQEQFFGPGTRLTVL.

The chain carries TRBV11-1 and TRBJ2-2; D call uncertain. This CDR3 region has 12 residues. Germline assignment: CDR1 SGHAT and CDR2 FQDESV (reference sequence). V gave up 5 bases and J gave up 8 bases, with 9 bases separating them. CDR3 residues: CASSIRVGELFF. For the CDR3, the DNA is TGTGCCAGCAGCATCAGAGTGGGGGAGCTGTTTTTT.